These 7 T cell receptor beta chains originate from one sample sequenced in a study of T-cell memory formation after mild COVID-19. TCRdb fed the 5' RACE reads into MiXCR, producing one record per CDR3 protein. The data contain 450,000 or so distinct CDR3 sequences, around 19% of them seen just once; the ten biggest clones take up more than 8%. The sequencing sample was made of PBMCs or a T cell subset sorted from them (not recorded which). The receptors come from an adult woman who had mild COVID-19 (a few samples of this study predate the infection). Cell type and time point are not known.

V is TRBV5-1 and J is TRBJ1-1; D call uncertain. Germline CDR1 and CDR2: SGHRS and YFSETQ. Trimming took 4 bases from V and 3 from J, leaving 10 bases between them. CDR3 size: 13 residues. CDR3 sequence: CASSREKHTEAFF. DNA for the CDR3: TGCGCCAGCAGCCGGGAGAAACACACTGAAGCTTTCTTT.

The J gene is TRBJ1-3, the V gene TRBV20-1, with TRBD1 matching over 9 bases. The CDR3 totals 14 residues. The junction had 6 bases not matched to a gene; V was cut back by 5 bases and J by 4 bases. Per germline, CDR1 DFQATT and CDR2 SNEGSKA (reference sequence). In DNA, the CDR3 is TGCAGTGCTGACAGGGGGTCTTCAGGAAACACCATATATTTT. Translated: CSADRGSSGNTIYF.

The chain links TRBV19 to TRBJ2-7; D may be TRBD1 (6 bases). Germline CDR1 LNHDA, CDR2 SQIVND (reference sequence). V was clipped by 3 bases and J by 4 bases, with 34 bases between them. The CDR3 totals 21 residues. CDR3: CASSILLDSRSVLLGAYEQYF. The DNA for the CDR3 is TGTGCCAGTAGTATCCTTTTGGACAGCCGCTCCGTCCTTTTGGGGGCTTACGAGCAGTACTTC.

This clonotype appeared many times. This chain links TRBV20-1 with TRBJ2-3, with TRBD2 identical over 13 bases. This CDR3 contains 18 residues. V was clipped by 3 bases and J by 1 base; unmatched bases: 10. Germline V CDR1 and CDR2: DFQATT, SNEGSKA (reference sequence). CDR3 in amino acids: CSASSLAGGPLGTDTQYF. Written as DNA, the CDR3 is TGCAGTGCTAGCTCACTAGCGGGAGGGCCCTTAGGCACAGATACGCAGTATTTT.

A few counts support this clonotype. The chain is built from TRBV7-2 and TRBJ2-7; a possible D gene is TRBD2 (6 bases). V lost 6 bases and J lost 2, with 8 bases in between. Germline CDR1 is SGHTA and CDR2 is FQGNSA. The length of the CDR3 is 12 residues. The CDR3 DNA is TGTGCCAGCAGGCGGGGAGCCTACGAGCAGTACTTC. Protein: CASRRGAYEQYF. Full variable domain (remainder filled in from reference TRBV7-2 and TRBJ2-7): GAGVSQSPSNKVTEKGKDVELRCDPISGHTALYWYRQSLGQGLEFLIYFQGNSAPDKSGLPSDRFSAERTGGSVSTLTIQRTQQEDSAVYLCASRRGAYEQYFGPGTRLTVT.

This clonotype has only a few counts. The V and J genes are TRBV20-1 and TRBJ2-7, with D unclear. The V gene lost 4 bases and the J gene lost 0 bases, with 10 bases spanning the gap. The CDR3 extends over 13 amino acids. Looked up from germline, CDR1 is DFQATT and CDR2 is SNEGSKA (reference sequence). The CDR3 here is CSATGVVSYEQYF. In DNA, the CDR3 is TGCAGTGCTACAGGAGTTGTCTCCTACGAGCAGTACTTC.

V and J are TRBV29-1 and TRBJ1-2; D unclear. This CDR3 contains 16 residues. The germline V and J ends were trimmed by 5 bases and 2 bases, with 21 bases remaining between them. Germline loops: CDR1 SQVTM, CDR2 ANQGSEA. CDR3 residues: CSVTVVISRGNYGYTF. DNA for the CDR3: TGCAGCGTTACGGTGGTCATCAGCAGAGGGAACTATGGCTACACCTTC.